A selection of T cell receptor beta chains follows, all from one sample in a study of T-cell memory formation after mild COVID-19. TCRdb itself ran the 5' RACE reads through MiXCR, one entry per CDR3 protein. Among over 70,000 distinct CDR3 sequences listed, about an eighth were seen once. Sequencing was performed on PBMCs or a T cell subset sorted from them (not recorded which). These TCRs come from an adult woman who had mild COVID-19 (a few samples of this study predate the infection). Cell type and time point are not known. Both conserved end residues are trimmed from each CDR3. Fields, in order: J gene, V gene, CDR3 length, CDR3 protein.

TRBJ1-2	TRBV5-6	11	ASSRNRVEGYT
TRBJ2-7	TRBV7-2	13	ASSSSLAGSAEQY
TRBJ1-2	TRBV7-9	12	ASSSLGALEGYT
TRBJ2-3	TRBV27	12	ASSFWGRTDTQY
TRBJ2-1	TRBV9	10	ASSGQGDEQF
TRBJ1-1	TRBV9	16	ASSPMGFPGQGGTEAF
TRBJ2-3	TRBV20-1	13	SARWGLASTDTQY
TRBJ2-7	TRBV7-9	11	ASSPSSSYEQY
TRBJ2-5	TRBV6-6	9	ASTFGETQY
TRBJ2-5	TRBV6-5	12	ASSYSMGQETQY
TRBJ2-1	TRBV7-3	14	ASSLSPAGANNEQF
TRBJ2-1	TRBV7-9	12	AGTVSSSYNEQF
TRBJ1-1	TRBV9	12	ASSVGWGITEAF
TRBJ1-2	TRBV7-6	13	ASSPRETGLNGYT
TRBJ2-7	TRBV11-2	13	ASSLDPNPSYEQY